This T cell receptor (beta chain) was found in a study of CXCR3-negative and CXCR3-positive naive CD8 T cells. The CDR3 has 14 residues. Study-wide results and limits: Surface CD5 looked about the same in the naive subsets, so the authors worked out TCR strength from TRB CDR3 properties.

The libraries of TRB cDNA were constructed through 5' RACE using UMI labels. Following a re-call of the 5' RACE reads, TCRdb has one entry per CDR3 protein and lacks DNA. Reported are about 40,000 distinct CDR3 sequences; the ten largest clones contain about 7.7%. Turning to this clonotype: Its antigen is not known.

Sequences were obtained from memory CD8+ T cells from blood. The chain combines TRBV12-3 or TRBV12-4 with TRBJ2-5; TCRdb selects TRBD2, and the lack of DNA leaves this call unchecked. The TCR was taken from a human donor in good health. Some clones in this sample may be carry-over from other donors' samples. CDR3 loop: CASLPRGVPETQYF.